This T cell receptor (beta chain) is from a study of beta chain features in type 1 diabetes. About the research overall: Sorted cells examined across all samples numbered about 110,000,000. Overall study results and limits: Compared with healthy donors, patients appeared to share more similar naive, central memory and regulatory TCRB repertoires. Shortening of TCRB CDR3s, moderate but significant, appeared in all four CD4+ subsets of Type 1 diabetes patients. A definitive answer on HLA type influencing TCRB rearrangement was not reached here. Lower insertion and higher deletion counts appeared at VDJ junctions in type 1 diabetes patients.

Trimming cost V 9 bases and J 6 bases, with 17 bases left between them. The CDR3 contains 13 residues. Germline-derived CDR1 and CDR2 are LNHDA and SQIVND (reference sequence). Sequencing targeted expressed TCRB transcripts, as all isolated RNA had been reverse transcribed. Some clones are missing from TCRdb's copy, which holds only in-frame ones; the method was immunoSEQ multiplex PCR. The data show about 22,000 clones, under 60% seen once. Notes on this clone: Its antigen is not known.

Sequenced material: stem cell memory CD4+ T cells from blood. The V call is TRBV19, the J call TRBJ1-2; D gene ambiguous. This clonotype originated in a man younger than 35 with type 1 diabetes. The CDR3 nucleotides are TGTGCCAGCCCTCCCAGGCCGGTAGATGGCTACACCTTC. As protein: CASPPRPVDGYTF.